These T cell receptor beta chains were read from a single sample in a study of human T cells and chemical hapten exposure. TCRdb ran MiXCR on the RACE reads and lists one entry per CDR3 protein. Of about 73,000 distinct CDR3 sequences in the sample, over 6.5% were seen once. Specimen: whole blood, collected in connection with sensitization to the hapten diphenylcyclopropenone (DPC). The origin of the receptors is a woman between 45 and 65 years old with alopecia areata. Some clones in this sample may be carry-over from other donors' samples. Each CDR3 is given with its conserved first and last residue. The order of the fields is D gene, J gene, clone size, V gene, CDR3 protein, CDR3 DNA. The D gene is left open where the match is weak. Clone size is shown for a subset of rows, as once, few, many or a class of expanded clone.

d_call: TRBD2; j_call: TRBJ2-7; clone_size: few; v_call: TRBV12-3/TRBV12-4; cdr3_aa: CASSRTSGHYEQYF; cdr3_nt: TGTGCCAGCAGCCGGACTAGCGGTCACTACGAGCAGTACTTC
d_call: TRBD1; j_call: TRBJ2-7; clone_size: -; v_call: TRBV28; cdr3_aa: CASSFPTGTGVVYEQYF; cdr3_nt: TGTGCCAGCAGCTTCCCGACTGGGACAGGCGTTGTCTACGAGCAGTACTTC
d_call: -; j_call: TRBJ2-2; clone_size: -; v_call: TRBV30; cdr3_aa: CAWRRQSTGELFF; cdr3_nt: TGTGCCTGGAGAAGACAATCCACCGGGGAGCTGTTTTTT
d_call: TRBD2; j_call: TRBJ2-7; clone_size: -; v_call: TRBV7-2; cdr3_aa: CASSLGLAGGPHEQYF; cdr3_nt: TGTGCCAGCAGCCTAGGGCTAGCGGGAGGGCCACACGAGCAGTACTTC
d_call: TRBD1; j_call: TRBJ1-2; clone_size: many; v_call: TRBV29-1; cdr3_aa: CSVRQGERDGYTF; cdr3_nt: TGCAGCGTTCGACAGGGAGAGAGGGATGGCTACACCTTC
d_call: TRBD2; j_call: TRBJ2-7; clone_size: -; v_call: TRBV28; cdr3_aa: CASSSGLALEQYF; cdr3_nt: TGTGCCAGCAGCTCCGGACTAGCCCTCGAGCAGTACTTC
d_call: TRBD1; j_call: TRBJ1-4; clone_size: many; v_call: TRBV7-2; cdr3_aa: CASSLQGGANEKLFF; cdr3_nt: TGTGCCAGCAGCTTACAGGGGGGAGCTAATGAAAAACTGTTTTTT
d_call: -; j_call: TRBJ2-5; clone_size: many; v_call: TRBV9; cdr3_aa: CASSVGNGPQETQYF; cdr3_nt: TGTGCCAGCAGCGTAGGAAACGGGCCTCAAGAGACCCAGTACTTC
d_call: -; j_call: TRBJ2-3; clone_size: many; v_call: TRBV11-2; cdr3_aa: CASSLRPFQGDTQYF; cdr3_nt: TGTGCCAGCAGCCTAAGGCCCTTCCAGGGAGATACGCAGTATTTT
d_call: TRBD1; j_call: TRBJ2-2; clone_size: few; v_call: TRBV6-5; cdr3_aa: CASSYGQGGELFF; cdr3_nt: TGTGCCAGCAGTTATGGACAGGGCGGGGAGCTGTTTTTT
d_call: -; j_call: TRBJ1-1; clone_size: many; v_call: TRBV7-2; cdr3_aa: CASSLSREYTEAFF; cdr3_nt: TGTGCCAGCAGCTTGTCCAGGGAGTACACTGAAGCTTTCTTT
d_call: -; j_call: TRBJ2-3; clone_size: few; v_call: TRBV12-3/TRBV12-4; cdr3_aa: CATGSRPDTQYF; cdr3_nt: TGTGCCACCGGGTCCCGCCCAGATACGCAGTATTTT
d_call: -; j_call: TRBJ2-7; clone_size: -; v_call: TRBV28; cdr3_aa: CASSWSGLGSYEQYF; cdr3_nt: TGTGCCAGCAGTTGGTCGGGTTTAGGTTCCTACGAGCAGTACTTC
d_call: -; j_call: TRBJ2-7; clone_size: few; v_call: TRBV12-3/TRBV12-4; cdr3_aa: CASQTSSSYEQYF; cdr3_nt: TGTGCCAGTCAGACATCCAGCTCCTACGAGCAGTACTTC
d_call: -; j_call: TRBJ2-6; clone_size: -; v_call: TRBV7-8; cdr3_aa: CASRRRGANVLTF; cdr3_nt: TGTGCCAGCAGGCGTCGGGGGGCCAACGTCCTGACTTTC
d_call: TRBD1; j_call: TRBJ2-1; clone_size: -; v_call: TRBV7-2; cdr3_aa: CASSLVSGQGYNEQFF; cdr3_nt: TGTGCCAGCAGCTTAGTGTCAGGACAGGGGTACAATGAGCAGTTCTTC
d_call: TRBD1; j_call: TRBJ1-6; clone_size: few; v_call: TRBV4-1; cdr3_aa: CASSQLGTGGNSPLHF; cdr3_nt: TGCGCCAGCAGCCAATTAGGGACAGGGGGGAATTCACCCCTCCACTTT
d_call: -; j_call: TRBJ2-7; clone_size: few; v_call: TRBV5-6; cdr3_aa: CASILRGSYEQYF; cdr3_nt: TGTGCCAGCATTCTCAGGGGCTCCTACGAGCAGTACTTC
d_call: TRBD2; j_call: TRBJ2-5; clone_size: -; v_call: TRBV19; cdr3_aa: CATSPSGGRETQYF; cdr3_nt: TGTGCCACCTCCCCGAGCGGGGGCCGGGAGACCCAGTACTTC
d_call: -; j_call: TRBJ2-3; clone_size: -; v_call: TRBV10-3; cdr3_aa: CAIGNGGKTDTQYF; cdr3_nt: TGTGCCATCGGAAATGGGGGAAAAACAGATACGCAGTATTTT
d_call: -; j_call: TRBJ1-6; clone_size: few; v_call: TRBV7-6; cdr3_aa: CASSLDLDSPLHF; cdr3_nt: TGTGCCAGCAGCTTAGATTTGGATTCACCCCTCCACTTT
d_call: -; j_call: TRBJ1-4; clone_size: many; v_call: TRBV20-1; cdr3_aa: CSVLVAGGNEKLFF; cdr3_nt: TGCAGTGTATTAGTCGCCGGAGGAAATGAAAAACTGTTTTTT
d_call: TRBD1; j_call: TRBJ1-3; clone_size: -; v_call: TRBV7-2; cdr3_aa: CASSLWDRGYSGNTIYF; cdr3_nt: TGTGCCAGCAGCCTATGGGACAGGGGTTACTCTGGAAACACCATATATTTT
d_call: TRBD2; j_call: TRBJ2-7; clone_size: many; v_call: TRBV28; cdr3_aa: CASSQLAGGTSYEQYF; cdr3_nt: TGTGCCAGCAGTCAACTAGCGGGAGGCACCTCCTACGAGCAGTACTTC
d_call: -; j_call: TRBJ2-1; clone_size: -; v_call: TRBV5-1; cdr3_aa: CASRGGNEQFF; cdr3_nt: TGCGCCAGCAGAGGTGGAAATGAGCAGTTCTTC
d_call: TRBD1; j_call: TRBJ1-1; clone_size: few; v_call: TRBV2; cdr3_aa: CASSATGLNTEAFF; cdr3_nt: TGTGCCAGCAGCGCGACAGGGCTGAACACTGAAGCTTTCTTT
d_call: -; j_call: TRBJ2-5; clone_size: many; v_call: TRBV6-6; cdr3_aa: CASSPTPETQYF; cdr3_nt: TGTGCCAGCAGTCCGACCCCAGAGACCCAGTACTTC